These 30 T cell receptor beta chains share one sample of origin, sequenced in a study of technical replicates of blood from a few donors. Repertoires were generated with immunoSEQ multiplex PCR, while TCRdb's copy carries only in-frame clones and drops some. The table lists some 15,000 clones, approximately 84% of them singletons, with over 9.5% in the top ten. Sequenced: PBMCs. These receptors were taken from a human donor in good health.

The chain uses TRBV12-5 and TRBJ2-7; no firm D call. CDR1 is LGHNT, CDR2 FRNRAP, per germline. With 1 base removed from V and 7 bases from J, the gap between germline ends came to 11 bases. This CDR3 is built from 13 residues. The CDR3 bases are TGTGCTAGTGGTTTGGGCGGCGAACGGGAGCAGTACTTC. Its protein is CASGLGGEREQYF.

The rearrangement joins TRBV2 to TRBJ1-2; 10 bases align to TRBD1. The CDR3 runs to 13 residues. J gave up 7 bases and V 6 bases, and 5 bases lay outside the gene matches. Germline loops: CDR1 SNHLY, CDR2 FYNNEI. The CDR3 sequence: CASRTGGPLGYTF. CDR3 DNA sequence: TGTGCCAGCAGGACAGGGGGCCCACTTGGCTACACCTTC.

The chain couples TRBV5-1 to TRBJ1-2, with 9 nucleotides matching TRBD1. Germline V CDR1 and CDR2: SGHRS, YFSETQ. The ends lost 4 bases at V and 4 bases at J; junction bases unmatched: 8. The CDR3 loop spans 15 amino acids. CDR3 sequence (DNA): TGCGCCAGCAGCGAGGAAACAGGGGGCAGCTATGGCTACACCTTC. This gives the protein CASSEETGGSYGYTF.

This clone was counted a few times. The CDR3 protein is CASSRGPGPNEKLFF. CDR3 coding DNA: TGTGCCAGCAGCCGTGGCCCTGGGCCTAATGAAAAACTGTTTTTT. V is TRBV7-2 and J is TRBJ1-4; D is undetermined. Trimming left V 5 bases short and J 3 bases short, with 13 bases between. CDR3 size: 15 residues. Germline CDR1 is SGHTA and CDR2 is FQGNSA.

This chain joins TRBV27 and TRBJ1-2; no clear D. The V gene's germline CDR1 is MNHEY and CDR2 SMNVEV (reference sequence). V lost 0 bases and J 4 bases, leaving 12 bases between the germline ends. The CDR3 spans 15 residues. DNA of the CDR3: TGTGCCAGCAGTTTATCCGGGGTTCCCACCTATGGCTACACCTTC. Amino acid sequence: CASSLSGVPTYGYTF.

This chain links TRBV28 with TRBJ1-5; the D gene is possibly TRBD1 (6 bases). V was pared by 5 bases and J by 3 bases, with 11 bases between. The CDR3 length is 14 residues. Germline CDR1 reads MDHEN; CDR2 reads SYDVKM. The CDR3 sequence is CASSPSGDNQPQHF. As DNA, the CDR3 is TGTGCCAGCAGTCCTTCAGGGGACAATCAGCCCCAGCATTTT.

Concerning this clone itself: The junction differs from germline at one of its ends, possibly a read error. The J gene is TRBJ2-7, the V gene TRBV30; D unresolved. Germline V gene sequence: CDR1 GTSNPN, CDR2 SVGIG (reference sequence). The CDR3 is made up of 11 amino acids. This CDR3 reads CAWSKSYQQYF. As DNA, the CDR3 is TGTGCCTGGAGCAAATCCTACCAGCAGTACTTC.

The CDR3 nucleotides are TGCGCCAGCAGCCAAGGGACAGGGGTTATGAACACTGAAGCTTTCTTT. This sequence encodes CASSQGTGVMNTEAFF. V is TRBV5-1 and J is TRBJ1-1; 10 nucleotides match TRBD1. V lost 4 bases, J lost 0 bases, and 6 bases stayed unmatched. Germline V gene sequence: CDR1 SGHRS, CDR2 YFSETQ. The CDR3 loop spans 16 amino acids.

This chain links TRBV6-4 with TRBJ1-6; tentatively, D is TRBD1 (5 bases). CDR1 and CDR2 from the germline V gene are MRHNA and SNTAGT. V was trimmed by 6 bases and J by 3 bases, leaving 9 bases between them. The CDR3 covers 14 residues. DNA of the CDR3: TGTGCCAGCAGATCGACAGACTATAATTCACCCCTCCACTTT. Protein product: CASRSTDYNSPLHF.

This clone was found a few times. The CDR3 spells CASTPASGRPDTQYF. The CDR3 bases are TGTGCCAGCACCCCCGCTAGCGGGAGACCAGATACGCAGTATTTT. The chain uses TRBV7-2 and TRBJ2-3, with 10 bases identical to TRBD2. The V and J ends lost 7 bases and 4 bases, in that order; junction bases with no gene match: 8. CDR3 size: 15 residues. From germline, CDR1 is SGHTA and CDR2 FQGNSA.

Here the CDR3 DNA reads TGTGCCAGCAGTTTGGGACTAGCGGGAGGGCCGAATACGCAGTATTTT. This gives the protein CASSLGLAGGPNTQYF. The rearrangement uses TRBV6-5 and TRBJ2-3; TRBD2 matches at 16 bases. Per the germline V gene, CDR1 is MNHEY and CDR2 is SVGAGI. The CDR3 has 16 amino acids. Trimming took 4 bases from V and 7 from J; bases not matched to a gene: 5.

The V gene is TRBV11-3, the J gene TRBJ2-1; 13 bases agree with TRBD2. The CDR3 is 16 residues long. J gave up 3 bases and V 4 bases, and 3 bases lay outside the gene matches. The V gene's germline CDR1 is SGHNT and CDR2 YENEEA. Written as DNA, the CDR3 is TGTGCCAGCAGCTCCGGGACTAGCGGGATCTACAATGAGCAGTTCTTC. Translation: CASSSGTSGIYNEQFF. The variable domain in full, with the rest retrieved from reference TRBV11-3 and TRBJ2-1, is EAGVVQSPRYKIIEKKQPVAFWCNPISGHNTLYWYLQNLGQGPELLIRYENEEAVDDSQLPKDRFSAERLKGVDSTLKIQPAELGDSAVYLCASSSGTSGIYNEQFFGPGTRLTVL.

The chain recombines TRBV27 with TRBJ1-4; 9 nucleotides align to TRBD1. Germline lookup yields CDR1 MNHEY and CDR2 SMNVEV (reference sequence). J gave up 6 bases and V 3 bases, and 5 bases lay outside the gene matches. This CDR3 contains 15 residues. The CDR3 protein is CASSFKWTGDEKLFF. The CDR3 region has the DNA TGTGCCAGCAGTTTTAAGTGGACAGGGGATGAAAAACTGTTTTTT.

This chain connects TRBV18 to TRBJ1-1; D perhaps matches TRBD1 (6 bases). Trimming pared 5 bases from V and 3 bases from J, leaving 10 bases between. The CDR3 totals 13 residues. Per the germline V gene, CDR1 is KGHSH and CDR2 is LQKENI. CDR3 nucleotide sequence: TGTGCCAGCTCAGCCGGACAGTACACTGAAGCTTTCTTT. Its protein is CASSAGQYTEAFF.

V gene TRBV18 combines with J gene TRBJ2-5, with a tentative D call TRBD2 (5 bases). The CDR3 runs 15 residues. V lost 3 bases and J lost 2, with 13 bases in between. The germline gives CDR1 KGHSH, CDR2 LQKENI. DNA of the CDR3: TGTGCCAGCTCACCCGACGCCAGCGGACAAGAGACCCAGTACTTC. Residues: CASSPDASGQETQYF.

The chain combines TRBV15 with TRBJ2-6, with a tentative D call TRBD2 (6 bases). The V end was cut by 0 bases, the J end by 0 bases, with 6 bases between. The germline V gene encodes CDR1 LNHNV and CDR2 YYDKDF (reference sequence). The CDR3 is made up of 16 amino acids. The CDR3 here is CATSRERDSGANVLTF. The CDR3, as DNA: TGTGCCACCAGCAGAGAGCGGGACTCTGGGGCCAACGTCCTGACTTTC.

This sequence joins TRBV15 and TRBJ1-3, with D unresolved. CDR1 and CDR2 (germline): LNHNV, YYDKDF (reference sequence). The CDR3 runs 16 residues. Trimming stripped 1 base from V and 0 bases from J, with 10 bases between. The CDR3 sequence is CATSRGGSLSGNTIYF. DNA of the CDR3: TGTGCCACCAGCAGAGGAGGGTCACTCTCTGGAAACACCATATATTTT.

The chain joins TRBV5-4 to TRBJ1-2; D might be TRBD1 (5 bases). V was cut by 9 bases and J by 6 bases, with 21 bases left in between. CDR1 is SGHNT and CDR2 is YYREEE in the germline V gene (reference sequence). There are 14 residues in the CDR3. This CDR3 is CATSHNGPGNGYTF. In nucleotides, the CDR3 is TGTGCCACCTCGCATAACGGACCAGGGAATGGCTACACCTTC.

The chain employs TRBV7-9 and TRBJ1-1; no firm D call. V was shortened by 3 bases and J by 5 bases, with 10 bases between the two germline ends. The germline CDR1 and CDR2 sequences are SEHNR and FQNEAQ (reference sequence). This CDR3 has 13 residues. CDR3 sequence reads: CASSFGLGTEAFF. The CDR3, as DNA: TGTGCCAGCAGCTTCGGACTTGGAACTGAAGCTTTCTTT.

The chain employs TRBV6-5 and TRBJ2-4; 10 bases align to TRBD1. Germline CDR1 and CDR2: MNHEY and SVGAGI. J was trimmed by 7 bases and V by 4 bases; bases with no gene match: 7. The CDR3 has 15 residues. In nucleotides, the CDR3 is TGTGCCAGCAGTTCCACCGGACAGGGGGGGAACATTCAGTACTTC. It is translated as CASSSTGQGGNIQYF.

The chain uses TRBV2 and TRBJ2-7, with a weak D call TRBD1 (6 bases). CDR1 is SNHLY and CDR2 is FYNNEI in the germline V gene. Trimming stripped 6 bases from V and 2 bases from J, with 17 bases between. This CDR3 region has 15 residues. CDR3 protein: CASSADRRNTYEQYF. The CDR3, as DNA: TGTGCCAGCAGCGCTGACAGGCGGAATACCTACGAGCAGTACTTC. Full variable domain (remainder filled in from reference TRBV2 and TRBJ2-7): EPEVTQTPSHQVTQMGQEVILRCVPISNHLYFYWYRQILGQKVEFLVSFYNNEISEKSEIFDDQFSVERPDGSNFTLKIRSTKLEDSAMYFCASSADRRNTYEQYFGPGTRLTVT.

This rearrangement joins TRBV30 to TRBJ2-5, with 7 bases aligning to TRBD2. Germline CDR1 and CDR2: GTSNPN and SVGIG (reference sequence). The V gene end was trimmed by 3 bases and the J gene end by 4 bases; junction bases not matched to a gene: 5. This CDR3 has 13 amino acids. The CDR3 protein is CAWRQWGGETQYF. The CDR3 DNA reads TGTGCCTGGAGGCAATGGGGGGGAGAGACCCAGTACTTC.

The chain carries TRBV21-1 and TRBJ1-2; the table gives TRBD1 as D, unverified against the DNA. TRBV21-1 is a recognized pseudogene. There are 15 residues in the CDR3. The CDR3 DNA reads as TGTGCCAGCAGCAAAGGACAGGGGGGAGACTATGGCTACACCTTC. Translated, it gives CASSKGQGGDYGYTF.

The chain links TRBV7-9 to TRBJ2-4; D might be TRBD1 (5 bases). V was trimmed by 5 bases and J by 7 bases, leaving 15 bases between them. The CDR3 spans 14 residues. The germline gives CDR1 SEHNR, CDR2 FQNEAQ (reference sequence). The CDR3 coding sequence is TGTGCCAGCAGCCTCCAGGGTAACGGGAACATTCAGTACTTC. Its protein is CASSLQGNGNIQYF. The entire variable domain, with the rest obtained from reference TRBV7-9 and TRBJ2-4, is as follows: DTGVSQNPRHKITKRGQNVTFRCDPISEHNRLYWYRQTLGQGPEFLTYFQNEAQLEKSRLLSDRFSAERPKGSFSTLEIQRTEQGDSAMYLCASSLQGNGNIQYFGAGTRLSVL.

This chain joins TRBV18 and TRBJ2-4, with D uncertain. The germline V gene encodes CDR1 KGHSH and CDR2 LQKENI. The CDR3 loop spans 16 amino acids. V lost 6 bases to trimming and J lost 0 bases, with 15 bases between them. The CDR3 here is CASSSEPGVAKNIQYF. CDR3 in DNA: TGTGCCAGCTCCTCGGAGCCCGGAGTAGCCAAAAACATTCAGTACTTC. Using reference TRBV18 and TRBJ2-4 for the parts outside the CDR3, the full variable domain is NAGVMQNPRHLVRRRGQEARLRCSPMKGHSHVYWYRQLPEEGLKFMVYLQKENIIDESGMPKERFSAEFPKEGPSILRIQQVVRGDSAAYFCASSSEPGVAKNIQYFGAGTRLSVL.

This clone showed up just a few times. The chain joins TRBV5-1 to TRBJ2-7, with 13 bases that match TRBD2. The CDR3 has 15 residues. V was pared by 4 bases and J by 5 bases, with 6 bases of the junction left unmatched. Germline V CDR1 and CDR2: SGHRS, YFSETQ. The CDR3 DNA reads as TGCGCCAGCAGCCTTCTTGGACTAGCGGGAGACGAGCAGTACTTC. Amino acid sequence: CASSLLGLAGDEQYF.

V is TRBV11-3 and J is TRBJ2-1; D is unresolved. The length of the CDR3 is 15 residues. Deletions cut 1 base from V and 0 bases from J, with 7 bases between. Germline V gene sequence: CDR1 SGHNT, CDR2 YENEEA. CDR3 sequence: CASSLGGHSYNEQFF. The CDR3 nucleotides are TGTGCCAGCAGCTTAGGCGGTCACTCCTACAATGAGCAGTTCTTC.

The V gene is TRBV28, the J gene TRBJ2-5; 12 nucleotides agree with TRBD1. CDR1 is MDHEN and CDR2 is SYDVKM in the germline V gene. This CDR3 contains 15 residues. With V trimmed by 4 bases and J by 5 bases, 5 bases remained unmatched. CDR3 in DNA: TGTGCCAGCAGTTCTGGGACAGGGGGCGCGGAGACCCAGTACTTC. It specifies CASSSGTGGAETQYF.

The V call is TRBV5-8, the J call TRBJ1-1; 7 nucleotides match TRBD1. Unmatched junction bases numbered 10, after V lost 4 bases and J lost 13 bases. The CDR3 spans 12 residues. CDR1 is SGHTS and CDR2 is YDEGEE in the germline V gene. The CDR3: CASSPGQKIGFF. CDR3 DNA: TGTGCCAGCAGCCCGGGACAGAAGATTGGTTTCTTT.

The V gene is TRBV28, the J gene TRBJ2-1; TRBD2 matches 14 bases. The V gene end was trimmed by 3 bases and the J gene end by 8 bases; junction bases not matched to a gene: 6. The CDR3 sequence is 16 residues long. Germline values: CDR1 MDHEN, CDR2 SYDVKM. CDR3 in DNA: TGTGCCAGCAGTTTCCCCAGACTAGCGGGAGGGGATGAGCAGTTCTTC. Its translation is CASSFPRLAGGDEQFF. Variable domain in full (rest from reference TRBV28 and TRBJ2-1): DVKVTQSSRYLVKRTGEKVFLECVQDMDHENMFWYRQDPGLGLRLIYFSYDVKMKEKGDIPEGYSVSREKKERFSLILESASTNQTSMYLCASSFPRLAGGDEQFFGPGTRLTVL.